These 13 T cell receptor beta chains came from one sample sequenced in a study of beta chain bispecific antibodies for T cell cancers. Broader study findings: Normal T cells contributed less of the targeted TRBV signal than the leukemia cells did.

Either OKT3 anti-CD3 antibody or CD3/CD28 beads expanded T cells from blood mononuclear cells over roughly three days. These receptors lack a known antigen. TCRdb used MiXCR to reprocess the 5' RACE reads, holding one entry per CDR3 protein. Counted here are 20,000 to 25,000 distinct CDR3 sequences, under 3% occurring once; the ten biggest clones make up approximately 30%. The sequencing sample was made of healthy donor T cells cultured with leukemia cells. These receptors were collected from a human donor in good health. Some clones in this sample may be carry-over from other donors' samples.

This clonotype was detected ten times or more. This chain uses TRBV29-1 with TRBJ1-1; 7 bases line up with TRBD1. Trimming removed 7 bases from V and 12 bases from J; junction bases left unmatched: 8. The CDR3 is made up of 10 amino acids. Germline V gives CDR1 SQVTM, CDR2 ANQGSEA. The CDR3 DNA sequence: TGCAGCGGTGGACAGGATGTGACTTTCTTT. It encodes CSGGQDVTFF. Using reference TRBV29-1 and TRBJ1-1 for the parts outside the CDR3, the full variable domain is SAVISQKPSRDICQRGTSLTIQCQVDSQVTMMFWYRQQPGQSLTLIATANQGSEATYESGFVIDKFPISRPNLTFSTLTVSNMSPEDSSIYLCSGGQDVTFFGQGTRLTVV.

This clonotype was picked up many times. The chain carries TRBV27 and TRBJ2-7, with a tentative D call TRBD1 (5 bases). This CDR3 is built from 14 residues. Trimming removed 2 bases from V and 3 bases from J, with 11 bases in between. Germline V gene data show CDR1 as MNHEY and CDR2 as SMNVEV (reference sequence). DNA of the CDR3: TGTGCCAGCAGTTTAGGGGCTGGCGGCTACGAGCAGTACTTC. Translated: CASSLGAGGYEQYF.

The chain is built from TRBV20-1 and TRBJ1-3; D is possibly TRBD1 (6 bases). This CDR3 is built from 19 residues. CDR1 DFQATT and CDR2 SNEGSKA come from the germline V gene (reference sequence). Trimming removed 6 bases from V and 0 bases from J, with 27 bases in between. CDR3 DNA: TGCAGTGCCATAGGAGTTGCACCGGGACACCGACTCTCTGGAAACACCATATATTTT. Amino acids: CSAIGVAPGHRLSGNTIYF.

This clonotype was counted ten times or more. The chain combines TRBV20-1 with TRBJ2-7; D may be TRBD2 (5 bases). Germline lookup yields CDR1 DFQATT and CDR2 SNEGSKA (reference sequence). Trimming cost V 3 bases and J 3 bases, with 15 bases left between them. There are 14 residues in the CDR3. The CDR3 reads CSASFLHEGYEQYF. The CDR3 nucleotides read TGCAGTGCTAGTTTCTTACACGAGGGCTACGAGCAGTACTTC.

Only a few counts were recorded for this clonotype. The rearrangement joins TRBV16 to TRBJ1-1, with D maybe TRBD1 (5 bases). Germline V gene lookup returns CDR1 KGHSY and CDR2 FQNENV. The germline V and J ends were trimmed by 0 bases and 7 bases, with 12 bases remaining between them. The length of the CDR3 is 14 residues. CDR3 sequence: CASSQSLTDSEAFF. CDR3 DNA sequence: TGTGCCAGCAGCCAATCCCTGACAGACAGTGAAGCTTTCTTT.

This clonotype came up many times. The rearrangement joins TRBV27 to TRBJ2-7, with 7 bases aligning to TRBD2. With 5 bases clipped from V and 3 bases from J, the junction kept 10 bases outside the gene matches. The CDR3 extends over 15 amino acids. CDR1 MNHEY and CDR2 SMNVEV come from the germline V gene (reference sequence). As DNA, the CDR3 is TGTGCCAGCAGTCCTACGGGGGGAGTGGGCTACGAGCAGTACTTC. It encodes CASSPTGGVGYEQYF.

In this sample, this clonotype turned up many times. The rearrangement links TRBV28 to TRBJ2-2, with a weak D call TRBD2 (5 bases). The CDR3 length is 16 residues. V lost 7 bases to trimming and J lost 2 bases, with 17 bases between them. Germline assignment: CDR1 MDHEN and CDR2 SYDVKM. For the CDR3, the DNA is TGTGCCAGCACCGGGGAGACCCACACCAACACCGGGGAGCTGTTTTTT. Translation gives CASTGETHTNTGELFF. Full variable domain (remainder filled in from reference TRBV28 and TRBJ2-2): DVKVTQSSRYLVKRTGEKVFLECVQDMDHENMFWYRQDPGLGLRLIYFSYDVKMKEKGDIPEGYSVSREKKERFSLILESASTNQTSMYLCASTGETHTNTGELFFGEGSRLTVL.

This clonotype was seen ten or more times. V gene TRBV5-6 combines with J gene TRBJ2-4; TRBD2 is a possible D gene (6 bases). The CDR3 totals 15 residues. Trimming cost V 4 bases and J 0 bases, with 11 bases left between them. The germline gives CDR1 SGHDT, CDR2 YYEEEE. The CDR3 sequence is CASSVEGLAKNIQYF. The CDR3 bases are TGTGCCAGCAGCGTGGAGGGGCTAGCCAAAAACATTCAGTACTTC. The complete variable domain, with remaining parts taken from reference TRBV5-6 and TRBJ2-4, reads DAGVTQSPTHLIKTRGQQVTLRCSPKSGHDTVSWYQQALGQGPQFIFQYYEEEERQRGNFPDRFSGHQFPNYSSELNVNALLLGDSALYLCASSVEGLAKNIQYFGAGTRLSVL.

This clonotype was counted a few times. This rearrangement joins TRBV5-6 to TRBJ2-3; D uncertain. Deletions cut 1 base from V and 2 bases from J, with 11 bases between. Germline V gives CDR1 SGHDT, CDR2 YYEEEE. The CDR3 covers 15 residues. Written as DNA, the CDR3 is TGTGCCAGCAGCTTGATGAGGTCAACCACAGATACGCAGTATTTT. It is translated as CASSLMRSTTDTQYF.

This clonotype appeared a few times. The CDR3 loop reads CASSEAPREHTDTQYF. DNA for the CDR3: TGTGCCAGCAGTGAAGCGCCCCGGGAACACACAGATACGCAGTATTTT. The chain couples TRBV2 to TRBJ2-3, with TRBD2 as a possible D gene (5 bases). Trimming took 0 bases from V and 2 from J, leaving 12 bases between them. This CDR3 is built from 16 residues. Germline values: CDR1 SNHLY, CDR2 FYNNEI.

Ten or more counts support this clonotype. The CDR3 sequence is CASSPLDTDSEQYF. The CDR3 DNA reads as TGTGCCAGCTCACCCCTGGACACCGACAGCGAGCAGTACTTC. The chain has TRBV18 and TRBJ2-7, with D maybe TRBD1 (5 bases). CDR1 is KGHSH, CDR2 LQKENI, per germline. Trimming shortened V by 3 bases and J by 6 bases, and 15 bases separated the two germline ends. The CDR3 is 14 residues long.

This clonotype was found many times. The chain employs TRBV20-1 and TRBJ2-7; 7 bases match TRBD2. The germline CDR1 and CDR2 sequences are DFQATT and SNEGSKA (reference sequence). The CDR3 runs 13 residues. V gave up 4 bases and J gave up 0 bases; unmatched junction bases: 3. The CDR3 sequence: CSAMSGVSYEQYF. The CDR3 nucleotides are TGCAGTGCTATGAGCGGGGTCTCCTACGAGCAGTACTTC.

As regards this clonotype: The junction departs from germline at one end; a sequencing error may be responsible. J is TRBJ1-5 and V is TRBV19; TRBD1 agrees at 9 bases. CDR3 length: 15 residues. Germline loops: CDR1 LNHDA, CDR2 SQIVND (reference sequence). The CDR3 loop is CASSWGQGSKQPQHF. In DNA, the CDR3 is TGTGCCAGTAGCTGGGGACAGGGTAGCAAACAGCCCCAGCATTTT.